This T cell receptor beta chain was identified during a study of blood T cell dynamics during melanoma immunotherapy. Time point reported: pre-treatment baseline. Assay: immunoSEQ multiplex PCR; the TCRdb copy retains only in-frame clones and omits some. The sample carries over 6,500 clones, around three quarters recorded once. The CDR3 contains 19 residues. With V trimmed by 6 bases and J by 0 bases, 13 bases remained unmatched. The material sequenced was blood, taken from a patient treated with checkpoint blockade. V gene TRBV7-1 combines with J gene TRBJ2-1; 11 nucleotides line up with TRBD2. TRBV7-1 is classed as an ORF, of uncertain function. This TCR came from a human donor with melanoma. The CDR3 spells CASRGGRLAGGPSYNEQFF. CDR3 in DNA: TGTGCCAGCAGAGGAGGAAGGCTAGCGGGAGGCCCCTCCTACAATGAGCAGTTCTTC.